The 18 T cell receptor beta chains below were found in one sample sequenced in a study of T cells in localized non-small cell lung cancer. Clones were read by immunoSEQ multiplex PCR, and TCRdb kept only the in-frame ones, dropping some. Of about 31,000 clones listed, roughly 86% are singletons. Here the sequenced sample was peripheral blood mononuclear cells, taken before any cancer treatment. These receptors all stem from a woman aged 40 to 75 with stage III lung adenocarcinoma.

The genes are TRBV11-2 and TRBJ2-7, with 7 nucleotides matching TRBD1. There are 15 residues in the CDR3. J lost 2 bases, V lost 1 base, and 5 bases had no gene match. Germline lookup yields CDR1 SGHAT and CDR2 FQNNGV. The CDR3 reads CASSLVGDSPYEQYF. Here the CDR3 DNA reads TGTGCCAGCAGCTTAGTTGGGGACAGTCCCTACGAGCAGTACTTC.

The J gene is TRBJ1-2, the V gene TRBV7-2; possible D gene TRBD1, 6 bases. This CDR3 is built from 17 residues. Between the trimmed V and J ends, which lost 1 base and 3 bases, there was a span of 18 bases. CDR1 is SGHTA, CDR2 FQGNSA, per germline. Written as DNA, the CDR3 is TGTGCCAGCAGCTTAGATAGGGTACAGGGAGGTTACTATGGCTACACCTTC. The encoded protein is CASSLDRVQGGYYGYTF. Combining the CDR3 with reference TRBV7-2 and TRBJ1-2 gives the whole variable domain GAGVSQSPSNKVTEKGKDVELRCDPISGHTALYWYRQSLGQGLEFLIYFQGNSAPDKSGLPSDRFSAERTGGSVSTLTIQRTQQEDSAVYLCASSLDRVQGGYYGYTFGSGTRLTVV.

This chain connects TRBV6-6 to TRBJ2-4; 7 bases match TRBD1. The CDR3 runs 14 residues. CDR1 and CDR2 from the germline V gene are MNHNY and SVGAGI (reference sequence). V dropped 7 bases and J dropped 8; count of bases not matched to a gene: 11. Written as DNA, the CDR3 is TGTGCCAGCACCAAGGGGGCTTTATCCGACATTCAGTACTTC. It yields the protein CASTKGALSDIQYF.

This chain links TRBV11-1 with TRBJ2-3; maybe TRBD2 (7 bases). The CDR3 has 14 residues. Trimming removed 5 bases from V and 10 bases from J, with 19 bases in between. Per germline, CDR1 SGHAT and CDR2 FQDESV (reference sequence). CDR3 residues: CASSPSGGARSQYF. The CDR3 DNA reads TGTGCCAGCAGCCCAAGTGGGGGGGCGAGGTCGCAGTATTTT.

This clone showed up just a few times. The rearrangement joins TRBV2 to TRBJ1-5, with a possible D match to TRBD1 (5 bases). Germline CDR1 is SNHLY and CDR2 is FYNNEI. This CDR3 contains 15 residues. V lost 2 bases to trimming and J lost 3 bases, with 11 bases between them. Written as DNA, the CDR3 is TGTGCCAGCAGTGAAAGGGAGACAGCCAATCAGCCCCAGCATTTT. It codes for CASSERETANQPQHF.

The chain has TRBV4-3 and TRBJ1-1; D uncertain. CDR3 size: 14 residues. CDR1 is LGHNA and CDR2 is YSLEER in the germline V gene. V lost 2 bases, J lost 4 bases, and 11 bases lay in between. The CDR3 spells CASSQRGRRTEAFF. The CDR3 nucleotides are TGCGCCAGCAGCCAAAGAGGGAGGCGCACTGAAGCTTTCTTT.

The V gene is TRBV10-3, the J gene TRBJ1-2; D is undetermined. This CDR3 contains 13 residues. Germline V gene sequence: CDR1 ENHRY, CDR2 SYGVKD. Trimming cost V 3 bases and J 4 bases, with 9 bases left between them. In DNA, the CDR3 is TGTGCCATCAGTGAAGAACAGTCCTATGGCTACACCTTC. It specifies CAISEEQSYGYTF.

J is TRBJ1-4 and V is TRBV2; 7 bases match TRBD1. V lost 5 bases, J lost 8 bases, and 11 bases stayed unmatched. CDR3 size: 15 residues. Germline CDR1 reads SNHLY; CDR2 reads FYNNEI. As DNA, the CDR3 is TGTGCCAGCAGTCAAAACAGGGGAGTAAAAGAAAAACTGTTTTTT. It yields the protein CASSQNRGVKEKLFF.

This clone is medium-sized. The chain employs TRBV5-6 and TRBJ1-5, with 9 bases that match TRBD1. Per the germline V gene, CDR1 is SGHDT and CDR2 is YYEEEE. Unmatched junction bases numbered 10, after V lost 4 bases and J lost 5 bases. The CDR3 contains 16 residues. For the CDR3, the DNA is TGTGCCAGCAGCACTTTAGACAGGGGGGAGGATCAGCCCCAGCATTTT. Encoded protein: CASSTLDRGEDQPQHF.

This clone was seen a handful of times. J is TRBJ1-6 and V is TRBV27; TRBD1 agrees at 7 bases. The CDR3 loop spans 14 amino acids. V dropped 5 bases and J dropped 5; count of bases not matched to a gene: 3. CDR1 is MNHEY, CDR2 SMNVEV, per germline (reference sequence). CDR3 in amino acids: CASSPTGDNSPLHF. The CDR3 DNA reads TGTGCCAGCAGTCCCACAGGGGATAATTCACCCCTCCACTTT.

The V call is TRBV7-6, the J call TRBJ1-5; D ambiguous. Trimming removed 5 bases at V and 3 bases at J, with 14 bases between. CDR3 length equals 15 residues. Germline values: CDR1 SGHVS, CDR2 FNYEAQ. In nucleotides, the CDR3 is TGTGCCAGCAGCCGGGAGGGCGGGGTCAATCAGCCCCAGCATTTT. Its translation: CASSREGGVNQPQHF.

The gene calls are TRBV2 and TRBJ2-4; 9 positions match TRBD1. The CDR3 is 16 residues long. CDR1 and CDR2 (germline): SNHLY, FYNNEI. The V gene end was trimmed by 5 bases and the J gene end by 2 bases; junction bases not matched to a gene: 7. The CDR3 sequence: CASSLTDRGTKNIQYF. The CDR3 DNA sequence: TGTGCCAGCAGTTTGACGGACAGGGGTACCAAAAACATTCAGTACTTC.

In its sample, this clone was seen a few times. J is TRBJ1-4 and V is TRBV7-8, with TRBD1 matching 9 bases. V lost 1 base to trimming and J lost 8 bases; unmatched junction nucleotides: 8. The CDR3 length is 16 residues. Per the germline V gene, CDR1 is SGHVS and CDR2 is FQNEAQ. The CDR3 spells CASSLVRDRVDEKLFF. CDR3 coding DNA: TGTGCCAGCAGCTTAGTCCGGGACAGGGTAGACGAAAAACTGTTTTTT.

V usage is TRBV2 and J usage is TRBJ2-3; D gene unclear. Between the trimmed V and J ends, which lost 3 bases and 7 bases, there was a span of 14 bases. The CDR3 length is 14 residues. The V gene's germline CDR1 is SNHLY and CDR2 FYNNEI. The CDR3 DNA follows: TGTGCCAGCAGTGACTGGCCCACCTGGAATACGCAGTATTTT. It translates to CASSDWPTWNTQYF.

This sequence joins TRBV6-5 and TRBJ2-5; D is perhaps TRBD2 (5 bases). Trimming pared 9 bases from V and 3 bases from J, leaving 20 bases between. This CDR3 spans 15 amino acids. Per germline, CDR1 MNHEY and CDR2 SVGAGI. The CDR3 sequence is CASRSLRLAKETQYF. The CDR3 region has the DNA TGTGCCAGTAGATCCCTTCGGCTAGCTAAAGAGACCCAGTACTTC.

V usage is TRBV5-1 and J usage is TRBJ2-1, with 10 bases fitting TRBD2. CDR3 size: 17 residues. CDR1 and CDR2 from the germline V gene are SGHRS and YFSETQ. V lost 4 bases to trimming and J lost 6 bases; unmatched junction nucleotides: 13. As DNA, the CDR3 is TGCGCCAGCAGCCTCTTTGGTGAGGCTAGCGGGAGCAATGAGCAGTTCTTC. It is translated as CASSLFGEASGSNEQFF.

The chain couples TRBV5-1 to TRBJ1-1; no reliable D call. V gave up 2 bases and J gave up 0 bases, with 8 bases separating them. Germline CDR1 and CDR2: SGHRS and YFSETQ. The CDR3 is made up of 14 amino acids. The CDR3 is CASSFADLNTEAFF. The DNA for the CDR3 is TGCGCCAGCAGCTTTGCAGATCTGAACACTGAAGCTTTCTTT. Complete variable domain (other parts from reference TRBV5-1 and TRBJ1-1): KAGVTQTPRYLIKTRGQQVTLSCSPISGHRSVSWYQQTPGQGLQFLFEYFSETQRNKGNFPGRFSGRQFSNSRSEMNVSTLELGDSALYLCASSFADLNTEAFFGQGTRLTVV.

The count of this clone is one. The sample has other DNA sequences that encode this CDR3 too. The J gene is TRBJ1-5, the V gene TRBV5-1; D perhaps matches TRBD1 (6 bases). This CDR3 has 16 amino acids. Trimming removed 0 bases at V and 4 bases at J, with 14 bases between. The germline V gene has CDR1 SGHRS and CDR2 YFSETQ. CDR3 in amino acids: CASSLGGGRGNQPQHF. Written as DNA, the CDR3 is TGCGCCAGCAGCTTGGGGGGGGGCAGGGGAAATCAGCCCCAGCATTTT.